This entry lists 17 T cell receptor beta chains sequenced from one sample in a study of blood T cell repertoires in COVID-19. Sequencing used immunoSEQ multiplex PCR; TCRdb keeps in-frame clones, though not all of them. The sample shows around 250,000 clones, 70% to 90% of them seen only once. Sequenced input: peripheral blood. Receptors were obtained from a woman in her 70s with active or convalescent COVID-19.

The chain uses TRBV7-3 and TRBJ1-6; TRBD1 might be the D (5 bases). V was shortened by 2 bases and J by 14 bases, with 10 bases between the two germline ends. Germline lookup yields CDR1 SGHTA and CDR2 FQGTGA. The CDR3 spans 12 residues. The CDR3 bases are TGTGCCAGCAGCTTACCAGGGTCAACCCTCCACTTT. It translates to CASSLPGSTLHF.

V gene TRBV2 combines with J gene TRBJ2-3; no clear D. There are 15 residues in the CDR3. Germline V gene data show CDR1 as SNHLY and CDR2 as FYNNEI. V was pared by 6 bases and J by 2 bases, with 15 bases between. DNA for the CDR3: TGTGCCAGCAGCCAACACCGTCTCAACACAGATACGCAGTATTTT. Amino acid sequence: CASSQHRLNTDTQYF.

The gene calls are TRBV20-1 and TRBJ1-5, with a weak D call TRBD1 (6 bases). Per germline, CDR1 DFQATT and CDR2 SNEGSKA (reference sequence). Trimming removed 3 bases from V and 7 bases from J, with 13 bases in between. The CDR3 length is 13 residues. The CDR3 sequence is CSASEQGGQPQHF. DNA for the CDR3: TGCAGTGCTAGTGAACAGGGTGGACAGCCCCAGCATTTT.

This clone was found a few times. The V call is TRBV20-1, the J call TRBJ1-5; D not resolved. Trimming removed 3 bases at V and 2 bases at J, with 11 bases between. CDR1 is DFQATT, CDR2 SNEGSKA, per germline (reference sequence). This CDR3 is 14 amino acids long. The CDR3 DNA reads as TGCAGTGCTAGTCGGAGAGTGGGCAATCAGCCCCAGCATTTT. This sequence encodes CSASRRVGNQPQHF.

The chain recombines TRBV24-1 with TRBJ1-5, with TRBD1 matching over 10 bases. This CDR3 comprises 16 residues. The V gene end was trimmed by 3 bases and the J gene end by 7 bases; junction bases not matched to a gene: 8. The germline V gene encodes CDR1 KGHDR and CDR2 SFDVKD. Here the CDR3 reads CATSDAGTGVRQPQHF. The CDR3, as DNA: TGTGCCACCAGTGATGCCGGGACAGGGGTCCGACAGCCCCAGCATTTT.

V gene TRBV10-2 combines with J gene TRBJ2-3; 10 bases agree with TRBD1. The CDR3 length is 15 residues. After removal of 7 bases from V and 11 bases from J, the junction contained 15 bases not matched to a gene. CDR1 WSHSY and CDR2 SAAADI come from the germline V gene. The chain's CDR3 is CASTLTGGSLGGQYF. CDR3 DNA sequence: TGCGCCAGCACCCTGACAGGGGGCTCGTTGGGGGGGCAGTATTTT.

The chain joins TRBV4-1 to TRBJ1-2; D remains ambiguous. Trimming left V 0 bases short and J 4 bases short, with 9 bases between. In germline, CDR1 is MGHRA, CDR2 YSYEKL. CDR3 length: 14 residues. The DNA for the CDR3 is TGCGCCAGCAGCCAAGAGCCGGGAACCTATGGCTACACCTTC. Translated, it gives CASSQEPGTYGYTF.

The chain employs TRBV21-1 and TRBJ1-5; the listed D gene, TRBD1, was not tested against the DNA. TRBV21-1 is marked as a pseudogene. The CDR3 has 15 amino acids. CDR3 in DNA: TGTGCCAGCAGCCGCGCGACAGGGACATATCAGCCCCAGCATTTT. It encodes CASSRATGTYQPQHF.

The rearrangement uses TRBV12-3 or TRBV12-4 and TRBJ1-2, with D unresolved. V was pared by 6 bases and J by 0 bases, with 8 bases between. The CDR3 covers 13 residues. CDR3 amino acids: CASRRHSNYGYTF. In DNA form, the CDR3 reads TGTGCCAGCAGAAGACATTCTAACTATGGCTACACCTTC.

The DNA of the CDR3 is TGCGCCAGCAAGGCTAGTACGGGGGGGAGCTCCTACAATGAGCAGTTCTTC. Translating it yields CASKASTGGSSYNEQFF. This chain joins TRBV5-1 and TRBJ2-1, with TRBD2 matching 8 bases. This CDR3 is built from 17 residues. With V trimmed by 6 bases and J by 0 bases, 11 bases remained unmatched. Germline assignment: CDR1 SGHRS and CDR2 YFSETQ. Drawing the rest from reference TRBV5-1 and TRBJ2-1, the complete variable domain is KAGVTQTPRYLIKTRGQQVTLSCSPISGHRSVSWYQQTPGQGLQFLFEYFSETQRNKGNFPGRFSGRQFSNSRSEMNVSTLELGDSALYLCASKASTGGSSYNEQFFGPGTRLTVL.

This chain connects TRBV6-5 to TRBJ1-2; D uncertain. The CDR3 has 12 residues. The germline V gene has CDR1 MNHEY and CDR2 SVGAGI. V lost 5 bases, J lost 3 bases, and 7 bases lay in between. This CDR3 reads CASSNRDYGYTF. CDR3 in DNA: TGTGCCAGCAGTAACCGGGACTATGGCTACACCTTC.

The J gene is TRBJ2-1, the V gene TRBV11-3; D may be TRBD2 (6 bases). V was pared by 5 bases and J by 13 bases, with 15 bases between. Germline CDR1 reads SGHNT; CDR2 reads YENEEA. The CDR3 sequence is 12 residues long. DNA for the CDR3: TGTGCCAGCAGCGCCCACGGGACTGACCAGTTCTTC. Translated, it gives CASSAHGTDQFF.

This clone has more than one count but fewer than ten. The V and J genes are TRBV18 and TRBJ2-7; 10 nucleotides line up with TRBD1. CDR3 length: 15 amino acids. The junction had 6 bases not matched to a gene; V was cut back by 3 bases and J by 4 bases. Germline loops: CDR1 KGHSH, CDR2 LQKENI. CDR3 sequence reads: CASSPPGQGIYEQYF. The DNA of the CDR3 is TGTGCCAGCTCACCCCCGGGACAGGGGATTTACGAGCAGTACTTC.

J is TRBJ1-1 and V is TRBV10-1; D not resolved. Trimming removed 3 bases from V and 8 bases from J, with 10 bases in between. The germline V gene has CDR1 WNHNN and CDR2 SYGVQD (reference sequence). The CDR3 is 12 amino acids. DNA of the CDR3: TGCGCCAGCAGTGAAGAGGGCAGGGAAGCTTTCTTT. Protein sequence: CASSEEGREAFF.

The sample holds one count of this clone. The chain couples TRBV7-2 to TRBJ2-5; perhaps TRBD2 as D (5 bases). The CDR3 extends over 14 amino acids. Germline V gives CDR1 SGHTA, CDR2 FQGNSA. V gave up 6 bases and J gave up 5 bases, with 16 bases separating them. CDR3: CASSPDTGYETQYF. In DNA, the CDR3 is TGTGCCAGCAGTCCCGACACGGGGTATGAGACCCAGTACTTC.

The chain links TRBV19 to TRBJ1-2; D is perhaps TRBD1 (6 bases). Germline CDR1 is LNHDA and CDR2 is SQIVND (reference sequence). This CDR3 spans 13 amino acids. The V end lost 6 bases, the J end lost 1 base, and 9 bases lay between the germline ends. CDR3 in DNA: TGTGCCAGTAGCCTCAGGGGTAACTATGGCTACACCTTC. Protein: CASSLRGNYGYTF. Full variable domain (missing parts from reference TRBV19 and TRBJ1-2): DGGITQSPKYLFRKEGQNVTLSCEQNLNHDAMYWYRQDPGQGLRLIYYSQIVNDFQKGDIAEGYSVSREKKESFPLTVTSAQKNPTAFYLCASSLRGNYGYTFGSGTRLTVV.

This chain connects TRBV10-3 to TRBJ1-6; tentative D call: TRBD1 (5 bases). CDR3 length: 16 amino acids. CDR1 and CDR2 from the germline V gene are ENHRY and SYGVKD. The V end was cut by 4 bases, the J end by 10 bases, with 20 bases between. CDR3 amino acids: CAISGPSPQEGSPLHF. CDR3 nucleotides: TGTGCCATCAGTGGCCCCTCCCCACAGGAGGGATCACCCCTCCACTTT.